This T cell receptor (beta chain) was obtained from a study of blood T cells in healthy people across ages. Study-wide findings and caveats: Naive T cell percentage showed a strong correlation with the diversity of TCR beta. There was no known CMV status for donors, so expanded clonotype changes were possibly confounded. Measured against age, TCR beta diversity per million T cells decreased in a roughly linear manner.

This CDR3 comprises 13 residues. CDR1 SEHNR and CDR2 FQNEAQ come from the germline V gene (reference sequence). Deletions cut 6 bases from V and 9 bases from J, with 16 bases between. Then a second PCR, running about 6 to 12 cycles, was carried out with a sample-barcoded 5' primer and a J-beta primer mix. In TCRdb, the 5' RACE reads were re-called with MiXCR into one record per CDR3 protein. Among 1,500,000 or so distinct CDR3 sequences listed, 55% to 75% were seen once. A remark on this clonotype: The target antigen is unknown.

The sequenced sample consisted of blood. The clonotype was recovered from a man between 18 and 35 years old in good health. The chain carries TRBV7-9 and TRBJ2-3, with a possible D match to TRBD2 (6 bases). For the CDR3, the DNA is TGTGCCAGCAGGCTGCGGGATGTCGACACGCAGTATTTT. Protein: CASRLRDVDTQYF.